This T cell receptor beta chain is from a study of identical twins. Study-wide results and caveats: Its conclusions, products of cross-sectional statistical analysis, did not come from following the same donors. Twin-shared out-of-frame alpha sequences were enriched for low generation probability.

Germline V CDR1 and CDR2: MNHEY, SMNVEV (reference sequence). The CDR3 contains 15 residues. V lost 5 bases to trimming and J lost 9 bases; unmatched junction nucleotides: 7. Template switching introduced a universal primer site, and the cDNA bore unique molecular identifiers. MiXCR was run by TCRdb on the 5' RACE reads, yielding one entry per CDR3 protein. The top ten clones hold around 1.6% of a sample with about 810,000 distinct CDR3 sequences, 9% to 15% of them seen once. This clonotype was detected a few times. Its matching antigen is unknown. These same data were also listed under a study on yellow fever vaccine responses in identical twins.

Material: PBMCs. The sequence was obtained from a woman aged 18-29 years in good health. The chain recombines TRBV27 with TRBJ2-1; 13 bases align to TRBD2. The CDR3 nucleotides are TGTGCCAGCAGTCGTACTAGCGGGGGGGCCGTTGAGCAGTTCTTC. Protein product: CASSRTSGGAVEQFF.